The 19 T cell receptor beta chains below were found in one sample sequenced in a study of T cells expressing NK-cell markers. Each CDR3 protein gets one entry in TCRdb, which reprocessed the 5' RACE reads and gives no DNA. This specimen shows about half a million distinct CDR3 sequences; the ten leading clones hold roughly 1.4%. The material sequenced was blood T cells: a sorted CD56 or NKG2C T cell subset, CD4+ or CD8+ T cells, or bulk PBMC T cells (not recorded which). The origin of the receptors is a woman aged 45-65 years in good health.

The rearrangement uses TRBV5-4 and TRBJ2-3; TCRdb outputs TRBD2, but without DNA this stays unchecked. Germline lookup yields CDR1 SGHNT and CDR2 YYREEE (reference sequence). The CDR3 contains 16 residues. This chain's CDR3 is CASSPRLAGTTDTQYF.

The V call is TRBV6-6, the J call TRBJ2-1; TCRdb calls TRBD2, which cannot be checked without DNA. Germline CDR1 and CDR2: MNHNY and SVGAGI (reference sequence). CDR3 length equals 15 residues. CDR3 loop: CASSLAGDYYNEQFF.

V gene TRBV9 combines with J gene TRBJ1-3. The germline V gene encodes CDR1 SGDLS and CDR2 YYNGEE. The CDR3 runs 16 residues. CDR3 region: CASSEGGRGSGNTIYF.

V and J are TRBV5-1 and TRBJ2-4. The CDR3 extends over 13 amino acids. CDR1 and CDR2 (germline): SGHRS, YFSETQ. This CDR3 is CASSLAANDIQYF.

The chain employs TRBV5-1 and TRBJ1-5; TCRdb's assignment of TRBD1 cannot be checked, as there is no DNA. Germline V gene data show CDR1 as SGHRS and CDR2 as YFSETQ. The CDR3 spans 14 residues. The CDR3 here is CASSLGQGGQPQHF.

The gene calls are TRBV6-1 and TRBJ1-1; TCRdb's assignment of TRBD1 cannot be checked, as there is no DNA. In germline, CDR1 is MNHNS, CDR2 SASEGT. The CDR3 has 16 amino acids. This CDR3 is CASSEAGQGFGTEAFF.

The V call is TRBV3-1, the J call TRBJ1-1; lacking DNA, the TRBD1 call made by TCRdb goes unchecked. The CDR3 contains 14 residues. Germline-derived CDR1 and CDR2 are LGHDT and YNNKEL (reference sequence). CDR3 loop: CASSRHPGQNEAFF.

The chain recombines TRBV3-1 with TRBJ2-5; TCRdb indicates TRBD2, and absent DNA this call remains unverified. There are 16 residues in the CDR3. Looked up from germline, CDR1 is LGHDT and CDR2 is YNNKEL (reference sequence). This chain's CDR3 is CASSQDLSGSTETQYF.

V is TRBV12-3 or TRBV12-4 and J is TRBJ2-5; the D call from TCRdb, TRBD2, cannot be confirmed without DNA. CDR3 size: 18 residues. The CDR3 loop reads CASSLEVRAGGLRETQYF.

CDR3 residues: CASSVSLLAGNNEQFF. The rearrangement joins TRBV10-2 to TRBJ2-1; TCRdb's assignment of TRBD2 cannot be checked, as there is no DNA. The CDR3 loop spans 16 amino acids. The germline V gene has CDR1 WSHSY and CDR2 SAAADI.

V usage is TRBV3-1 and J usage is TRBJ2-7; TCRdb reports TRBD2, a call that lacks DNA to check it against. Germline loops: CDR1 LGHDT, CDR2 YNNKEL (reference sequence). The CDR3 totals 20 residues. CDR3 in amino acids: CASSPPGKPFSGRNFYEQYF.

The chain links TRBV20-1 to TRBJ2-5; TCRdb outputs TRBD1, but without DNA this stays unchecked. The length of the CDR3 is 13 residues. In germline, CDR1 is DFQATT, CDR2 SNEGSKA (reference sequence). The CDR3 is CSARAGRGGTQYF.

The V gene is TRBV3-1, the J gene TRBJ2-5; as DNA is missing, the TRBD2 call by TCRdb cannot be tested. The CDR3 contains 17 residues. Looked up from germline, CDR1 is LGHDT and CDR2 is YNNKEL (reference sequence). CDR3 sequence reads: CASSQGGGWTIQETQYF.

This chain links TRBV20-1 with TRBJ2-1. Per germline, CDR1 DFQATT and CDR2 SNEGSKA (reference sequence). The CDR3 totals 13 residues. The CDR3: CSAAVLESGEQFF.

The CDR3 is CASSQEAGWNNEQFF. The J gene is TRBJ2-1, the V gene TRBV6-1; the D gene TCRdb calls, TRBD2, cannot be checked with no DNA. This CDR3 spans 15 amino acids. CDR1 is MNHNS, CDR2 SASEGT, per germline.

The rearrangement uses TRBV28 and TRBJ2-1; TCRdb picks TRBD2, but there is no DNA to check that call. This CDR3 region has 15 residues. CDR1 is MDHEN, CDR2 SYDVKM, per germline. CDR3 protein: CASSLGTSGRVGQFF.

This chain links TRBV7-8 with TRBJ2-3. This CDR3 is built from 13 residues. The germline V gene encodes CDR1 SGHVS and CDR2 FQNEAQ. CDR3: CASATSGTDTQYF. Full variable domain (outside the CDR3, taken from reference TRBV7-8 and TRBJ2-3): GAGVSQSPRYKVAKRGQDVALRCDPISGHVSLFWYQQALGQGPEFLTYFQNEAQLDKSGLPSDRFFAERPEGSVSTLKIQRTQQEDSAVYLCASATSGTDTQYFGPGTRLTVL.

The V gene is TRBV15, the J gene TRBJ2-5; as DNA is missing, the TRBD1 call by TCRdb cannot be tested. The length of the CDR3 is 15 residues. Germline-derived CDR1 and CDR2 are LNHNV and YYDKDF (reference sequence). The CDR3 reads CATSRGGRGQETQYF.

J is TRBJ1-3 and V is TRBV7-9. Germline CDR1 is SEHNR and CDR2 is FQNEAQ (reference sequence). This CDR3 is built from 12 residues. CDR3 in amino acids: CASSSMLYTIYF.